Below are 21 T cell receptor beta chains sequenced from a single sample in a study of control samples from healthy donors and cancer patients. Data came from immunoSEQ multiplex PCR; TCRdb stores just in-frame clones and leaves some out. The sample has about 100,000 clones, 92% seen once. The specimen sequenced was blood. These receptors came from a human donor in good health. The donor label of this sample is uncertain.

The V gene is TRBV19, the J gene TRBJ2-7, with D tentatively TRBD1 (5 bases). V was pared by 4 bases and J by 6 bases, with 13 bases between. The germline gives CDR1 LNHDA, CDR2 SQIVND (reference sequence). CDR3 length: 13 amino acids. CDR3 residues: CASSRGTGAEQYF. The CDR3, as DNA: TGTGCCAGTAGTAGAGGTACAGGCGCCGAGCAGTACTTC.

This clone was recorded only once. This chain connects TRBV24-1 to TRBJ2-3, with 8 bases matching TRBD1. Germline V CDR1 and CDR2: KGHDR, SFDVKD. This CDR3 is built from 14 residues. V dropped 4 bases and J dropped 3; count of bases not matched to a gene: 2. CDR3 coding DNA: TGTGCCACCAGTGAGACAGGGGTGACAGATACGCAGTATTTT. This sequence encodes CATSETGVTDTQYF.

This CDR3 reads CASSHTGANVLTF. CDR3 nucleotide sequence: TGTGCCAGCAGCCATACTGGGGCCAACGTCCTGACTTTC. The V and J genes are TRBV6-5 and TRBJ2-6; D not resolved. Germline values: CDR1 MNHEY, CDR2 SVGAGI. V lost 6 bases, J lost 2 bases, and 5 bases lay in between. The CDR3 totals 13 residues.

The chain couples TRBV11-2 to TRBJ2-1, with a possible D match to TRBD1 (5 bases). Between the trimmed V and J ends, which lost 2 bases and 10 bases, there was a span of 24 bases. This CDR3 comprises 17 residues. Germline V CDR1 and CDR2: SGHAT, FQNNGV. DNA for the CDR3: TGTGCCAGCAGCTTAATGTCCGGCGGACCTAAGGCAGGGGAGCAGTTCTTC. This sequence encodes CASSLMSGGPKAGEQFF.

The chain is built from TRBV12-3 or TRBV12-4 and TRBJ1-2; D remains unclear. Trimming pared 5 bases from V and 7 bases from J, leaving 14 bases between. This CDR3 is 13 amino acids long. As DNA, the CDR3 is TGTGCCAGCAGTCCTCAGGTGGGCAGTGGCTACACCTTC. Translating it yields CASSPQVGSGYTF.

J is TRBJ2-7 and V is TRBV6-1; D is uncertain. The germline CDR1 and CDR2 sequences are MNHNS and SASEGT. This CDR3 region has 15 residues. V was cut by 3 bases and J by 2 bases, with 14 bases left in between. The CDR3 sequence: CASSDLSQWTYEQYV. The CDR3, as DNA: TGTGCCAGCAGTGATTTGAGCCAGTGGACCTACGAGCAGTACGTC.

This rearrangement joins TRBV7-8 to TRBJ1-3; D uncertain. The CDR3 sequence is 14 residues long. Per germline, CDR1 SGHVS and CDR2 FQNEAQ. V was shortened by 4 bases and J by 0 bases, with 7 bases between the two germline ends. CDR3 DNA sequence: TGTGCCAGCAGCTGGACTGACTCTGGAAACACCATATATTTT. This gives the protein CASSWTDSGNTIYF. Full variable domain (missing parts from reference TRBV7-8 and TRBJ1-3): GAGVSQSPRYKVAKRGQDVALRCDPISGHVSLFWYQQALGQGPEFLTYFQNEAQLDKSGLPSDRFFAERPEGSVSTLKIQRTQQEDSAVYLCASSWTDSGNTIYFGEGSWLTVV.

This chain uses TRBV30 with TRBJ1-6; a possible D gene is TRBD1 (6 bases). The germline gives CDR1 GTSNPN, CDR2 SVGIG (reference sequence). The CDR3 totals 12 residues. V gave up 4 bases and J gave up 8 bases, with 9 bases separating them. CDR3 bases: TGTGCCTGGAAGGGGGTGGATTCACCCCTCCACTTT. Residues: CAWKGVDSPLHF.

This chain connects TRBV18 to TRBJ1-5; perhaps TRBD1 as D (5 bases). From germline, CDR1 is KGHSH and CDR2 LQKENI. This CDR3 contains 13 residues. V was pared by 5 bases and J by 5 bases, with 10 bases between. As DNA, the CDR3 is TGTGCCAGCTCAGCAAGGGGAGATCAGCCCCAGCATTTT. Translating gives CASSARGDQPQHF. Complete variable domain (other parts from reference TRBV18 and TRBJ1-5): NAGVMQNPRHLVRRRGQEARLRCSPMKGHSHVYWYRQLPEEGLKFMVYLQKENIIDESGMPKERFSAEFPKEGPSILRIQQVVRGDSAAYFCASSARGDQPQHFGDGTRLSIL.

The chain is built from TRBV12-3 or TRBV12-4 and TRBJ1-5, with TRBD1 matching 9 bases. This CDR3 region has 13 residues. The V gene end was trimmed by 6 bases and the J gene end by 8 bases; junction bases not matched to a gene: 5. The CDR3 spells CASRGQGFEPQHF. The CDR3 nucleotides are TGTGCCAGCAGGGGACAGGGCTTCGAGCCCCAGCATTTT.

The rearrangement links TRBV19 to TRBJ1-2; TRBD1 agrees at 7 bases. The CDR3 contains 13 residues. Germline V CDR1 and CDR2: LNHDA, SQIVND (reference sequence). The V and J ends lost 8 bases and 0 bases, in that order; junction bases with no gene match: 3. CDR3 sequence: CASADRANYGYTF. DNA for the CDR3: TGTGCCAGTGCTGACAGGGCTAACTATGGCTACACCTTC.

The chain combines TRBV7-2 with TRBJ2-1; D is perhaps TRBD1 or TRBD2 (7 bases each). This CDR3 contains 15 residues. V gave up 3 bases and J gave up 2 bases, with 11 bases separating them. Germline CDR1 and CDR2: SGHTA and FQGNSA. The CDR3 here is CASSFRGGTYNEQFF. For the CDR3, the DNA is TGTGCCAGCAGCTTCAGGGGGGGGACCTACAATGAGCAGTTCTTC.

This clone turned up a few times. V usage is TRBV24-1 and J usage is TRBJ2-7, with D hard to call. V lost 5 bases to trimming and J lost 3 bases, with 4 bases between them. CDR1 is KGHDR and CDR2 is SFDVKD in the germline V gene. The CDR3 runs 11 residues. CDR3 nucleotides: TGTGCCACCAGTGTTTGCTACGAGCAGTACGTC. Encoded protein: CATSVCYEQYV.

The chain joins TRBV5-4 to TRBJ2-1, with 7 nucleotides matching TRBD2. This CDR3 spans 17 amino acids. The germline gives CDR1 SGHNT, CDR2 YYREEE (reference sequence). V dropped 3 bases and J dropped 0; count of bases not matched to a gene: 9. The CDR3 reads CASSSFLGGTSYNEQFF. CDR3 in DNA: TGTGCCAGCAGCTCCTTTTTGGGGGGGACCTCCTACAATGAGCAGTTCTTC.

This clone was seen a single time. The rearrangement links TRBV30 to TRBJ2-5; D unresolved. The CDR3 is 13 residues long. Germline-derived CDR1 and CDR2 are GTSNPN and SVGIG (reference sequence). V was trimmed by 0 bases and J by 5 bases, leaving 10 bases between them. The CDR3 DNA is TGTGCCTGGAGTGTAGTGGGCGCGGAGACCCAGTACTTC. This codes for CAWSVVGAETQYF.

This clone showed up just once. V is TRBV10-3 and J is TRBJ1-1; TRBD1 might be the D (5 bases). The CDR3 spans 14 residues. The V end was cut by 4 bases, the J end by 1 base, with 10 bases between. Germline V gives CDR1 ENHRY, CDR2 SYGVKD. CDR3 residues: CAISAGTGNTEAFF. CDR3 nucleotide sequence: TGTGCCATCAGTGCCGGCACAGGGAACACTGAAGCTTTCTTT.

The chain couples TRBV5-1 to TRBJ2-7; 8 bases agree with TRBD1. The germline gives CDR1 SGHRS, CDR2 YFSETQ. Trimming took 0 bases from V and 9 from J; bases not matched to a gene: 11. The CDR3 has 15 amino acids. Here the CDR3 DNA reads TGCGCCAGCAGCTTGGAGGGGACAGGCGGTACTTTGCAGTACTTC. Translated, it gives CASSLEGTGGTLQYF.

This clone was seen just once. The V and J genes are TRBV10-2 and TRBJ2-1, with TRBD1 matching over 7 bases. The CDR3 is made up of 15 amino acids. The germline gives CDR1 WSHSY, CDR2 SAAADI. J gave up 4 bases and V 7 bases, and 10 bases lay outside the gene matches. The CDR3, as DNA: TGCGCCAGCACTACCCCCAGGACAGGATACAATGAGCAGTTCTTC. Encoded protein: CASTTPRTGYNEQFF.

The rearrangement links TRBV9 to TRBJ2-3; TRBD2 aligns across 9 bases. In germline, CDR1 is SGDLS, CDR2 YYNGEE. Trimming cost V 5 bases and J 7 bases; bases outside gene matches: 5. The CDR3 runs to 13 residues. The CDR3 DNA reads TGTGCCAGCAGGGCGGGGGGGCCGCATACGCAGTATTTT. This encodes CASRAGGPHTQYF.

This sequence joins TRBV27 and TRBJ1-5, with D tentatively TRBD1 (6 bases). V lost 3 bases to trimming and J lost 12 bases, with 15 bases between them. CDR3 size: 13 residues. Germline lookup yields CDR1 MNHEY and CDR2 SMNVEV (reference sequence). CDR3 coding DNA: TGTGCCAGCAGTTTGGGGACTACAGGGTACCAGCATTTT. This sequence encodes CASSLGTTGYQHF.

V and J are TRBV10-2 and TRBJ1-4, with 7 positions matching TRBD1. V dropped 6 bases and J dropped 4; count of bases not matched to a gene: 5. The CDR3 has 14 residues. Germline V lookup: CDR1 WSHSY, CDR2 SAAADI. CDR3 sequence (DNA): TGCGCCAGCAGACGACAGGGACTTAATGAAAAACTGTTTTTT. As protein: CASRRQGLNEKLFF.